This T cell receptor beta chain was captured in a study of cytotoxic CD8 clonotypes in ibrutinib-treated CLL. As for the study in general: There were approximately ten relapsed/refractory patients and around 15 treatment-naive patients, and around 17 were IGHV unmutated.

V was clipped by 7 bases and J by 7 bases, with 17 bases between them. The CDR3 loop spans 13 amino acids. Per the germline V gene, CDR1 is ENHRY and CDR2 is SYGVKD. This table comes from immunoSEQ multiplex PCR, and its TCRdb copy is limited to in-frame clones, with some not included. This sample yields about 310,000 clones, of which roughly 85% are seen a single time; about 6.3% belongs to the top ten. The receptor was derived from a human donor with chronic lymphocytic leukemia. V is TRBV10-3 and J is TRBJ2-7; D perhaps matches TRBD1 (6 bases). Sequencing used PBMCs, obtained before ibrutinib treatment. The CDR3 sequence: CAITGTSAREQYF. The CDR3 DNA sequence: TGTGCCATCACAGGGACATCAGCCAGGGAGCAGTACTTC.